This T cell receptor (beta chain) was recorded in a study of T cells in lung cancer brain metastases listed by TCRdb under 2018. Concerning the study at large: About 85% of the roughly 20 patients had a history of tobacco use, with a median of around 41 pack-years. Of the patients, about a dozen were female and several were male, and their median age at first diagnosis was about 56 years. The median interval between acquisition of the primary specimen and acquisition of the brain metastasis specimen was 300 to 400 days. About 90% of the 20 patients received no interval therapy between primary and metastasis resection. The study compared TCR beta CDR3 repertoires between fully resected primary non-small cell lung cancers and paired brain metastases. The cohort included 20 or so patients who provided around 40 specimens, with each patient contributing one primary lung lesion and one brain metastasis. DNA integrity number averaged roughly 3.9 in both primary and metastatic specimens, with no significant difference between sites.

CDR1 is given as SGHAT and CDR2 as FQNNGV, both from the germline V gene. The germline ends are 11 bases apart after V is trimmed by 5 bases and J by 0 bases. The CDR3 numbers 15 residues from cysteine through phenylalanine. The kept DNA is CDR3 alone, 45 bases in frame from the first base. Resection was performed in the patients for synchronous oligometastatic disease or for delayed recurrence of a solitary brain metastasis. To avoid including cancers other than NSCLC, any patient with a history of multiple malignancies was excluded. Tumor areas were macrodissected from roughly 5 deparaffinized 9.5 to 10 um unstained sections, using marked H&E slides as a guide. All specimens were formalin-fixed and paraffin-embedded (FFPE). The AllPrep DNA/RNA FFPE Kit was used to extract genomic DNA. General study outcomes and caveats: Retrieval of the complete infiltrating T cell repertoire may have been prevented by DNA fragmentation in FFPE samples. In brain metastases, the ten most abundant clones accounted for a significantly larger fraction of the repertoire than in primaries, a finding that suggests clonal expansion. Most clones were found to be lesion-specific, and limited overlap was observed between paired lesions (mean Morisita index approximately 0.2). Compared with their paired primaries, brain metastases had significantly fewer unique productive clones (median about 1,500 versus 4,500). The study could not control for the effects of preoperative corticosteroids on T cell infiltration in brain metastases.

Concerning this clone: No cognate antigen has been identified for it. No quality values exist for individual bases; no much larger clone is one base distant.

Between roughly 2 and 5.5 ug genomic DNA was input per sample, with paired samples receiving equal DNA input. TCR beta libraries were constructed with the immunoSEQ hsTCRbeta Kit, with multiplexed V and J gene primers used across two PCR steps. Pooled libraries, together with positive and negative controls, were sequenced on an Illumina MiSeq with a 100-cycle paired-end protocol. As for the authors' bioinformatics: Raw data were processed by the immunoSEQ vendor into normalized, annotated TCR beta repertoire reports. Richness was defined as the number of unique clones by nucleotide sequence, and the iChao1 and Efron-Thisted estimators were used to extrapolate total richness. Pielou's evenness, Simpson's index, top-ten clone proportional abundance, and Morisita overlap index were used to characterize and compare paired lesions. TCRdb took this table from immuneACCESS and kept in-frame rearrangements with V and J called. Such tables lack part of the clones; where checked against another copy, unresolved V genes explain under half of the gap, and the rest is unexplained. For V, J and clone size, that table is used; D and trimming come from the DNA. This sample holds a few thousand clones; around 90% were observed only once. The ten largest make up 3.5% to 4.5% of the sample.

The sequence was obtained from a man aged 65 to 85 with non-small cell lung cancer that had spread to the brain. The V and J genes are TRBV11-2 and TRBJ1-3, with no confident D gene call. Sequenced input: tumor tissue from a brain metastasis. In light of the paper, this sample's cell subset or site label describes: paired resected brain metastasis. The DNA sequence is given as TGTGCCAGCAGCAAATCGGGTTTCTCTGGAAACACCATATATTTT. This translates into CASSKSGFSGNTIYF.